Presented here are 20 T cell receptor beta chains from one specimen sequenced in a study of shared clonotypes between healthy human individuals. Generated by immunoSEQ multiplex PCR, the TCRdb table keeps only in-frame clones and is missing some. This sample has approximately 2,300,000 clones, with just under 95% found just once. Sequencing input: naive CD4+ T cells from PBMCs. Indicated subset: CD45RA+ positively selected. Every receptor here comes from a man younger than 30 in good health. Some clones in this sample may be carry-over from other donors' samples.

The chain links TRBV5-1 to TRBJ2-1, with 11 bases fitting TRBD2. V gave up 1 base and J gave up 9 bases; unmatched junction bases: 12. The CDR3 spans 17 residues. Germline V gene sequence: CDR1 SGHRS, CDR2 YFSETQ. CDR3 loop: CASSLWVAGGSGSEQFF. The CDR3 nucleotides read TGCGCCAGCAGCTTGTGGGTAGCGGGAGGGTCGGGGAGTGAGCAGTTCTTC.

V and J are TRBV5-1 and TRBJ1-1, with a weak D call TRBD1 (5 bases). This CDR3 has 14 residues. Germline values: CDR1 SGHRS, CDR2 YFSETQ. V dropped 2 bases and J dropped 1 base, with 9 bases sitting between them. CDR3 protein: CASSFLGPNTEAFF. The CDR3 nucleotides are TGCGCCAGCAGCTTCTTGGGACCGAACACTGAAGCTTTCTTT.

This clone came up once. Other DNA sequences of this sample code for an identical CDR3. In DNA, the CDR3 is TGTGCCAGCAGTGAAAGCGGCAGCAGGGATGAGCAGTTCTTC. Encoded protein: CASSESGSRDEQFF. V gene TRBV25-1 combines with J gene TRBJ2-1; D possibly matches TRBD1 or TRBD2 (5 bases each). This CDR3 spans 14 amino acids. Germline values: CDR1 MGHDK, CDR2 SYGVNS. Trimming took 2 bases from V and 8 from J, leaving 13 bases between them.

The CDR3 bases are TGTGCCAGCAGGGAGCGGACAGGGGGCGCCGGGGATCAGCCCCAGCATTTT. It codes for CASRERTGGAGDQPQHF. The V call is TRBV28, the J call TRBJ1-5, with 11 bases lining up with TRBD1. In germline, CDR1 is MDHEN, CDR2 SYDVKM. The CDR3 loop spans 17 amino acids. With 6 bases clipped from V and 5 bases from J, the junction kept 12 bases outside the gene matches.

In regard to this clone: The sample holds other DNA sequences that translate to the same CDR3. The V gene is TRBV7-7, the J gene TRBJ1-1; D remains unclear. The CDR3 is 13 amino acids. CDR1 and CDR2 (germline): SSHAT, FNYEAQ (reference sequence). Trimming stripped 1 base from V and 5 bases from J, with 8 bases between. CDR3 in amino acids: CASSLDRGTEAFF. The CDR3 region has the DNA TGTGCCAGCAGCTTAGACCGCGGTACTGAAGCTTTCTTT. Full variable domain (remainder filled in from reference TRBV7-7 and TRBJ1-1): GAGVSQSPRYKVTKRGQDVTLRCDPISSHATLYWYQQALGQGPEFLTYFNYEAQPDKSGLPSDRFSAERPEGSISTLTIQRTEQRDSAMYRCASSLDRGTEAFFGQGTRLTVV.

This clone appeared once. The V call is TRBV6-5, the J call TRBJ2-7; D call uncertain. Trimming took 5 bases from V and 8 from J, leaving 16 bases between them. This CDR3 is 13 amino acids long. Germline CDR1 MNHEY, CDR2 SVGAGI. The CDR3 region has the DNA TGTGCCAGCAGTCCTGGGATGGGTCCTCAGCAGTACTTC. It yields the protein CASSPGMGPQQYF.

The genes are TRBV7-2 and TRBJ2-7; 7 bases fit TRBD1. Germline lookup yields CDR1 SGHTA and CDR2 FQGNSA. This CDR3 contains 13 residues. V shed 2 bases and J 8 bases; nucleotides not matched to a gene: 6. The CDR3 loop reads CASSLKTGPQQYF. CDR3 DNA sequence: TGTGCCAGCAGCTTAAAGACAGGGCCCCAGCAGTACTTC.

The chain is built from TRBV28 and TRBJ2-1; D is possibly TRBD2 (6 bases). Germline V CDR1 and CDR2: MDHEN, SYDVKM. The CDR3 length is 18 residues. V lost 5 bases to trimming and J lost 0 bases, with 20 bases between them. This chain's CDR3 is CASSPVGLAANSYNEQFF. CDR3 DNA: TGTGCCAGCAGTCCCGTCGGGTTAGCGGCGAACTCCTACAATGAGCAGTTCTTC.

The chain employs TRBV4-2 and TRBJ2-2; perhaps TRBD2 as D (6 bases). Germline V lookup: CDR1 LGHNA, CDR2 YNFKEQ. The CDR3 extends over 16 amino acids. Between the trimmed V and J ends, which lost 9 bases and 2 bases, there was a span of 19 bases. This CDR3 reads CASEAGGTANTGELFF. Written as DNA, the CDR3 is TGTGCCAGTGAAGCGGGTGGGACGGCTAACACCGGGGAGCTGTTTTTT.

V usage is TRBV28 and J usage is TRBJ1-5, with 7 bases matching TRBD1. CDR1 is MDHEN, CDR2 SYDVKM, per germline. Trimming removed 2 bases from V and 3 bases from J; junction bases left unmatched: 4. CDR3 length: 15 residues. DNA of the CDR3: TGTGCCAGCAGTTTAGGGGGACAGTTCAATCAGCCCCAGCATTTT. It translates to CASSLGGQFNQPQHF.

The V and J genes are TRBV25-1 and TRBJ1-1; D is undetermined. Germline CDR1 and CDR2: MGHDK and SYGVNS. Trimming left V 3 bases short and J 5 bases short, with 10 bases between. The CDR3 totals 13 residues. The CDR3 DNA reads TGTGCCAGCAGTGACTCCGGTGGAACTGAAGCTTTCTTT. Translating it yields CASSDSGGTEAFF.

As to this clone: The junction and the germline gene differ at one end; a read error may be behind it. The J gene is TRBJ1-2, the V gene TRBV6-5, with a possible D match to TRBD1 (5 bases). CDR3 length: 11 amino acids. Germline CDR1 is MNHEY and CDR2 is SVGAGI. The CDR3 is CASRDTRQVLF. The DNA of the CDR3 is TGTGCCAGCAGGGACACACGGCAGGTCCTCTTC.

The rearrangement joins TRBV7-3 to TRBJ2-5; D may correspond to TRBD1 or TRBD2 (5 bases each). V lost 5 bases and J 4 bases, leaving 17 bases between the germline ends. This CDR3 is built from 15 residues. Germline CDR1 and CDR2: SGHTA and FQGTGA. The CDR3 bases are TGTGCCAGCAGCGCTGGCAGGGACGCAGGAGAGACCCAGTACTTC. Protein product: CASSAGRDAGETQYF.

V and J are TRBV28 and TRBJ1-5; TRBD1 might be the D (5 bases). Trimming stripped 6 bases from V and 7 bases from J, with 25 bases between. The CDR3 extends over 17 amino acids. Germline assignment: CDR1 MDHEN and CDR2 SYDVKM. CDR3: CASRSNQGVSRGQPQHF. The CDR3 region has the DNA TGTGCCAGCAGAAGCAACCAAGGGGTATCTAGGGGCCAGCCCCAGCATTTT.

The chain joins TRBV29-1 to TRBJ2-7, with 8 bases fitting TRBD1. CDR1 SQVTM and CDR2 ANQGSEA come from the germline V gene. The CDR3 runs 11 residues. The V gene end was trimmed by 7 bases and the J gene end by 6 bases; junction bases not matched to a gene: 5. The CDR3 DNA sequence: TGCAGCGGTGGTGACAGGGGCGAGCAGTACTTC. Translated, it gives CSGGDRGEQYF.

This rearrangement joins TRBV28 to TRBJ1-1; no firm D call. Germline lookup yields CDR1 MDHEN and CDR2 SYDVKM. The V end was cut by 2 bases, the J end by 6 bases, with 4 bases between. CDR3 length: 11 residues. CDR3 coding DNA: TGTGCCAGCAGTTTAGGGTCTGAAGCTTTCTTT. Translating gives CASSLGSEAFF.

The genes are TRBV5-5 and TRBJ2-5; D gene ambiguous. Germline-derived CDR1 and CDR2 are SGHKS and YYEKEE (reference sequence). Trimming took off 3 bases at V and 3 bases at J, with 9 bases between the two ends. The CDR3 covers 13 residues. The CDR3 coding sequence is TGTGCCAGCAGCTACGACACCGAAGAGACCCAGTACTTC. This translates into CASSYDTEETQYF.

This rearrangement joins TRBV27 to TRBJ1-5; the match to TRBD1 covers 8 bases. The CDR3 loop spans 13 amino acids. V was clipped by 8 bases and J by 5 bases; unmatched bases: 5. Germline CDR1 is MNHEY and CDR2 is SMNVEV (reference sequence). As DNA, the CDR3 is TGTGCCAGCGCGGACAGGGAGGATCAGCCCCAGCATTTT. This encodes CASADREDQPQHF.

The V and J genes are TRBV5-1 and TRBJ2-1, with 10 bases identical to TRBD2. CDR1 and CDR2 (germline): SGHRS, YFSETQ. The ends lost 4 bases at V and 8 bases at J; junction bases unmatched: 6. This CDR3 is built from 14 residues. The CDR3 DNA is TGCGCCAGCAGCAGGGCTAGCGGGAGTTATGAGCAGTTCTTC. It is translated as CASSRASGSYEQFF.

CDR3 sequence (DNA): TGTGCCAGCTTTGATGGGGACGGAAACACCATATATTTT. Protein sequence: CASFDGDGNTIYF. This rearrangement joins TRBV6-5 to TRBJ1-3; maybe TRBD1 (5 bases). The ends were cut back, 8 bases at V and 4 bases at J, with 12 bases in the middle. The germline V gene has CDR1 MNHEY and CDR2 SVGAGI. The CDR3 is made up of 13 amino acids.